The 27 T cell receptor beta chains given below trace back to one sample, sequenced in a study of shared clonotypes between healthy human individuals. Generated by immunoSEQ multiplex PCR, the TCRdb table keeps only in-frame clones and is missing some. Of roughly 2,300,000 clones in the sample, about nine tenths were seen once. Sequencing was performed on naive CD4+ T cells from PBMCs. Subset denoted: CD45RA+ positively selected. Every receptor here comes from a man aged 18 to 29 in good health. Some clones in this sample may be carry-over from other donors' samples.

The gene calls are TRBV6-1 and TRBJ2-1; tentative D call: TRBD1 (5 bases). There are 13 residues in the CDR3. The germline CDR1 and CDR2 sequences are MNHNS and SASEGT. Trimming took off 7 bases at V and 4 bases at J, with 11 bases between the two ends. In nucleotides, the CDR3 is TGTGCCAGCACGACAGCTAATTACAATGAGCAGTTCTTC. Protein: CASTTANYNEQFF.

In regard to this clone: One junction end disagrees with the germline gene, perhaps due to a read error. CDR3 loop: CASSERPTGFSFNEQFF. Here the CDR3 DNA reads TGTGCCAGCAGTGAGAGACCCACAGGCTTCTCCTTCAATGAGCAGTTCTTC. This chain joins TRBV6-1 and TRBJ2-1, with D possibly TRBD1 on 5 matching bases. Germline-derived CDR1 and CDR2 are MNHNS and SASEGT. The CDR3 is made up of 17 amino acids.

V and J are TRBV27 and TRBJ2-7, with D unresolved. V dropped 4 bases and J dropped 3 bases, with 10 bases sitting between them. This CDR3 is built from 13 residues. Per germline, CDR1 MNHEY and CDR2 SMNVEV (reference sequence). As DNA, the CDR3 is TGTGCCAGCAGTTCTGGAGATGGCTACGAGCAGTACTTC. This translates into CASSSGDGYEQYF.

The chain carries TRBV29-1 and TRBJ2-7, with D maybe TRBD1 (5 bases). The CDR3 length is 13 residues. Looked up from germline, CDR1 is SQVTM and CDR2 is ANQGSEA. V lost 7 bases, J lost 3 bases, and 16 bases lay in between. CDR3 nucleotide sequence: TGCAGCGCCGTAGGGGCGGCCAACTACGAGCAGTACTTC. Amino acid sequence: CSAVGAANYEQYF.

V gene TRBV4-1 combines with J gene TRBJ2-7; D may be TRBD2 (5 bases). Trimming took 0 bases from V and 3 from J, leaving 21 bases between them. CDR3 length equals 18 residues. In germline, CDR1 is MGHRA, CDR2 YSYEKL. The CDR3 loop is CASSQDFRGQALFYEQYF. The CDR3 nucleotides are TGCGCCAGCAGCCAAGATTTTAGAGGGCAGGCACTATTCTACGAGCAGTACTTC.

V and J are TRBV4-1 and TRBJ2-1; 7 nucleotides match TRBD2. CDR1 MGHRA and CDR2 YSYEKL come from the germline V gene. The CDR3 is made up of 15 amino acids. V was pared by 4 bases and J by 6 bases, with 9 bases of the junction left unmatched. In nucleotides, the CDR3 is TGCGCCAGCAGCCCCGGGGCGGGAGCTCTCAATGAGCAGTTCTTC. Translating gives CASSPGAGALNEQFF.

The chain couples TRBV30 to TRBJ2-3; 10 bases match TRBD1. V shed 4 bases, J shed 2 bases, and the junction held 6 bases outside the gene matches. The CDR3 has 15 residues. Germline V gene lookup returns CDR1 GTSNPN and CDR2 SVGIG (reference sequence). CDR3 sequence (DNA): TGTGCCTGGAAACGGACAGGGGGTATCACAGATACGCAGTATTTT. Amino acids: CAWKRTGGITDTQYF.

The V and J genes are TRBV27 and TRBJ2-7; 7 nucleotides align to TRBD1. Per the germline V gene, CDR1 is MNHEY and CDR2 is SMNVEV (reference sequence). V was pared by 6 bases and J by 5 bases, with 19 bases of the junction left unmatched. The CDR3 length is 17 residues. The CDR3 sequence: CASRTTRAAGGLNEQYF. CDR3 DNA sequence: TGTGCCAGCAGAACTACCCGGGCGGCAGGGGGTCTAAACGAGCAGTACTTC.

This clone was observed a few times. The chain couples TRBV12-5 to TRBJ1-1; possible D gene TRBD1, 5 bases. Germline CDR1 LGHNT, CDR2 FRNRAP. CDR3 length: 16 residues. V gave up 6 bases and J gave up 4 bases, with 21 bases separating them. The CDR3: CASGSFIGGTSTEAFF. CDR3 nucleotide sequence: TGTGCTAGTGGCTCGTTTATTGGGGGGACGAGCACTGAAGCTTTCTTT.

The chain recombines TRBV5-5 with TRBJ1-5; tentative D call: TRBD1 (6 bases). The CDR3 runs 16 residues. Trimming removed 2 bases at V and 0 bases at J, with 12 bases between. Germline assignment: CDR1 SGHKS and CDR2 YYEKEE (reference sequence). The CDR3 region has the DNA TGTGCCAGCAGCTTCGACAGGTCGGTTAGCAATCAGCCCCAGCATTTT. This gives the protein CASSFDRSVSNQPQHF.

The V and J genes are TRBV5-1 and TRBJ1-4; D is perhaps TRBD1 (6 bases). The length of the CDR3 is 16 residues. Germline assignment: CDR1 SGHRS and CDR2 YFSETQ. With 0 bases removed from V and 5 bases from J, the gap between germline ends came to 14 bases. The CDR3, as DNA: TGCGCCAGCAGCTTGGCGGGTTACAGGGTGAATGAAAAACTGTTTTTT. Protein product: CASSLAGYRVNEKLFF.

The V call is TRBV6-5, the J call TRBJ2-7; 11 bases map to TRBD1. The CDR3 runs to 15 residues. V trimming: 5 bases; J trimming: 3 bases; junction bases outside the gene matches: 6. From germline, CDR1 is MNHEY and CDR2 SVGAGI. The CDR3, as DNA: TGTGCCAGCAGTGCACCGGGACAGGGGGTCTACGAGCAGTACTTC. As protein: CASSAPGQGVYEQYF.

The chain links TRBV18 to TRBJ1-1; 7 bases are a match to TRBD1. J was trimmed by 6 bases and V by 5 bases; bases with no gene match: 6. Germline V gene lookup returns CDR1 KGHSH and CDR2 LQKENI. The CDR3 is made up of 13 amino acids. CDR3 sequence: CASSSQGQAEAFF. The DNA for the CDR3 is TGTGCCAGCTCATCGCAAGGACAGGCTGAAGCTTTCTTT. Full variable domain (missing parts from reference TRBV18 and TRBJ1-1): NAGVMQNPRHLVRRRGQEARLRCSPMKGHSHVYWYRQLPEEGLKFMVYLQKENIIDESGMPKERFSAEFPKEGPSILRIQQVVRGDSAAYFCASSSQGQAEAFFGQGTRLTVV.

This rearrangement joins TRBV27 to TRBJ2-2, with D possibly being TRBD1 (5 bases). The CDR3 is 16 amino acids. The V gene's germline CDR1 is MNHEY and CDR2 SMNVEV (reference sequence). Trimming took off 4 bases at V and 5 bases at J, with 17 bases between the two ends. The CDR3 loop reads CASSWTRQIQTGELFF. In nucleotides, the CDR3 is TGTGCCAGCAGTTGGACAAGACAGATCCAGACCGGGGAGCTGTTTTTT.

This chain links TRBV5-1 with TRBJ2-7; TRBD2 matches at 10 bases. Trimming at V came to 0 bases and at J to 12 bases, leaving 6 bases not matched to a gene. Germline assignment: CDR1 SGHRS and CDR2 YFSETQ. The CDR3 extends over 13 amino acids. The chain's CDR3 is CASSLAGTSATYF. The CDR3 DNA is TGCGCCAGCAGCTTGGCCGGGACTAGCGCGACGTACTTC.

This clone has a handful of counts. Other DNA sequences from this sample encode an identical CDR3 as well. V is TRBV5-1 and J is TRBJ1-1, with a possible D match to TRBD1 (6 bases). Germline V gene data show CDR1 as SGHRS and CDR2 as YFSETQ. CDR3 size: 14 residues. The germline V and J ends were trimmed by 4 bases and 2 bases, with 12 bases remaining between them. CDR3 nucleotides: TGCGCCAGCAGCCCCTGGACAGTCAACACTGAAGCTTTCTTT. Translation gives CASSPWTVNTEAFF.

The rearrangement uses TRBV6-5 and TRBJ1-1; D is unclear. The length of the CDR3 is 13 residues. Trimming pared 5 bases from V and 1 base from J, leaving 8 bases between. CDR1 is MNHEY and CDR2 is SVGAGI in the germline V gene. This CDR3 is CASSLGSNTEAFF. CDR3 nucleotides: TGTGCCAGCAGTCTGGGCTCGAACACTGAAGCTTTCTTT.

The rearrangement uses TRBV7-2 and TRBJ2-7; 9 bases map to TRBD2. Per the germline V gene, CDR1 is SGHTA and CDR2 is FQGNSA. Unmatched junction bases numbered 10, after V lost 0 bases and J lost 7 bases. CDR3 length equals 16 residues. CDR3 region: CASSLAGLAGMVEQYF. The CDR3 region has the DNA TGTGCCAGCAGCTTAGCTGGGCTAGCGGGAATGGTTGAGCAGTACTTC.

The chain uses TRBV19 and TRBJ2-7, with D perhaps assigned TRBD1 or TRBD2 (6 bases each). The V gene's germline CDR1 is LNHDA and CDR2 SQIVND (reference sequence). V lost 2 bases to trimming and J lost 2 bases, with 10 bases between them. The CDR3 runs 14 residues. CDR3 region: CASSIFRGPYEQYF. Written as DNA, the CDR3 is TGTGCCAGTAGTATATTTCGGGGGCCCTACGAGCAGTACTTC. The full variable domain, completed using reference TRBV19 and TRBJ2-7, is DGGITQSPKYLFRKEGQNVTLSCEQNLNHDAMYWYRQDPGQGLRLIYYSQIVNDFQKGDIAEGYSVSREKKESFPLTVTSAQKNPTAFYLCASSIFRGPYEQYFGPGTRLTVT.

V usage is TRBV28 and J usage is TRBJ2-7; D is uncertain. CDR1 and CDR2 (germline): MDHEN, SYDVKM. The V and J ends lost 0 bases and 0 bases respectively, with 9 bases between them. The CDR3 consists of 15 residues. CDR3 DNA sequence: TGTGCCAGCAGTTTATGGCCAGGCTACTCCTACGAGCAGTACTTC. This sequence encodes CASSLWPGYSYEQYF.

V gene TRBV4-2 combines with J gene TRBJ2-3; 7 positions agree with TRBD2. V gave up 1 base and J gave up 2 bases; unmatched junction bases: 9. The germline V gene encodes CDR1 LGHNA and CDR2 YNFKEQ. The CDR3 has 17 residues. The CDR3 DNA follows: TGTGCCAGCAGCCAAGCCATGGGGAGGGTGTTCACAGATACGCAGTATTTT. Encoded protein: CASSQAMGRVFTDTQYF.

The CDR3 spells CASSRILGGELFF. The CDR3 bases are TGTGCCAGCAGCCGTATCCTGGGGGGGGAGCTGTTTTTT. The chain joins TRBV14 to TRBJ2-2; D gene uncertain. V was trimmed by 4 bases and J by 8 bases, leaving 11 bases between them. The CDR3 runs 13 residues. Germline V gene sequence: CDR1 SGHDN, CDR2 FVKESK.

As for this clone: In the same sample, other DNA sequences code for this CDR3. The chain has TRBV7-8 and TRBJ2-5, with 8 bases matching TRBD1. Germline V gene lookup returns CDR1 SGHVS and CDR2 FQNEAQ. The J segment lost 5 bases and the V segment lost 4 bases, leaving 0 bases of the junction unmatched. CDR3 length: 12 residues. The CDR3 sequence: CASSSGGETQYF. CDR3 DNA sequence: TGTGCCAGCAGCTCAGGGGGCGAGACCCAGTACTTC.

In regard to this clone: At one boundary the junction diverges from the germline segment, which might be a read error. This chain connects TRBV7-9 to TRBJ2-1; D is possibly TRBD2 (6 bases). Germline V gene lookup returns CDR1 SEHNR and CDR2 FQNEAQ (reference sequence). This CDR3 has 14 amino acids. The CDR3 here is CAGGDSQNYNEQFF. CDR3 in DNA: TGCGCCGGAGGGGACTCCCAAAACTACAATGAGCAGTTCTTC. The whole variable domain, remainder taken from reference TRBV7-9 and TRBJ2-1, is DTGVSQNPRHKITKRGQNVTFRCDPISEHNRLYWYRQTLGQGPEFLTYFQNEAQLEKSRLLSDRFSAERPKGSFSTLEIQRTEQGDSAMYLCAGGDSQNYNEQFFGPGTRLTVL.

V usage is TRBV25-1 and J usage is TRBJ1-2; D is unresolved. The CDR3 spans 12 residues. Per the germline V gene, CDR1 is MGHDK and CDR2 is SYGVNS. V lost 2 bases, J lost 6 bases, and 7 bases lay in between. Written as DNA, the CDR3 is TGTGCCAGCAGTGAAGAGGGCCATGGCTACACCTTC. It yields the protein CASSEEGHGYTF.

This rearrangement joins TRBV4-1 to TRBJ1-5; tentative D call: TRBD1 (5 bases). Trimming cost V 4 bases and J 0 bases, with 10 bases left between them. The CDR3 is 15 amino acids. Germline CDR1 and CDR2: MGHRA and YSYEKL. The CDR3, as DNA: TGCGCCAGCAGCCCCTTGGGGCTTAGCAATCAGCCCCAGCATTTT. Protein product: CASSPLGLSNQPQHF.

This clone was seen once. The chain uses TRBV11-3 and TRBJ2-7; 8 nucleotides match TRBD1. The CDR3 runs to 15 residues. The J segment lost 3 bases and the V segment lost 1 base, leaving 5 bases of the junction unmatched. Germline CDR1 reads SGHNT; CDR2 reads YENEEA. The CDR3, as DNA: TGTGCCAGCAGCTTAGGGGTCGGACAGGGCTACGAGCAGTACTTC. This encodes CASSLGVGQGYEQYF.